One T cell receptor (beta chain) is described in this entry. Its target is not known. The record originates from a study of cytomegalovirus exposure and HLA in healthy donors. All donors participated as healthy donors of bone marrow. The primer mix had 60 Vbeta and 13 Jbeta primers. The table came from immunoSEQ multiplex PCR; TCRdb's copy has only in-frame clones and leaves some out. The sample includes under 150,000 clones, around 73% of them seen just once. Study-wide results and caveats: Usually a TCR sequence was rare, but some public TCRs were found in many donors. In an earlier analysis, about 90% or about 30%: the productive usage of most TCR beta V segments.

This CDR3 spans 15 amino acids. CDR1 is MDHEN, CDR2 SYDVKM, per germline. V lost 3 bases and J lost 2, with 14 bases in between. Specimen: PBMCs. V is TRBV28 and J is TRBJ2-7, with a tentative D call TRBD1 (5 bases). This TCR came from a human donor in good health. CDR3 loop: CASSLVKDKAYEQYF. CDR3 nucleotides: TGTGCCAGCAGTTTGGTCAAGGACAAAGCCTACGAGCAGTACTTC.